This T cell receptor (beta chain) was captured by sequencing in a study of T cell changes during pregnancy in multiple sclerosis. This clone appeared once. CDR3 length: 15 amino acids. The ends were cut back, 4 bases at V and 1 base at J, with 11 bases in the middle. Germline V lookup: CDR1 MNHNS, CDR2 SASEGT. Method: immunoSEQ multiplex PCR; TCRdb's copy keeps in-frame clones and lacks some. In the table there are under 50,000 clones, approximately 95% of which are singletons. Sequencing was performed on CD8+ T cells from peripheral blood mononuclear cells, taken in the first trimester of pregnancy. The clonotype comes from a female donor with multiple sclerosis, enrolled in a pregnancy study. This rearrangement joins TRBV6-1 to TRBJ1-5; D might be TRBD1 (6 bases). Written as DNA, the CDR3 is TGTGCCAGCAGTGGAAGCACAGGGAGCAATCAGCCCCAGCATTTT. It codes for CASSGSTGSNQPQHF.